The clone carrying this T cell receptor (beta chain) was found a few times. The target antigen is unknown. These data belong to a study of vaccination and CD4 T cells after COVID-19. Scientists ran DNA taken from cultured CD4+ T cells through the Oncomine TCR Beta short-read assay for sequencing. One entry per CDR3 protein, called by TCRdb with MiXCR from the PCR reads. The repertoire consists of 20,000 or so distinct CDR3 sequences, with 45% to 70% occurring once and the leading ten covering 6.5% to 8.5%. As for treatment: approximately 9-day PBMC culture with coronavirus spike peptide pools or control peptides (ViraFEST assay). Wells that each held 1.5 million to 2 million PBMCs were cultured with 9.5 to 10 IU/ml IL-2 and roughly 10 ug/ml peptide pools. CDR1 and CDR2 from the germline V gene are MNHNS and SASEGT. The CDR3 is 17 residues long. Trimming took 6 bases from V and 5 from J, leaving 23 bases between them.

V and J are TRBV6-1 and TRBJ1-5, with D unclear. Input material: CD4+ T cells from blood, cultured in vitro. The TCR originated in a human donor who had recovered from COVID-19. The CDR3 reads CASSHGPKIDGYQPQHF. As DNA, the CDR3 is TGTGCCAGCAGCCACGGGCCCAAAATAGACGGTTATCAGCCCCAGCATTTT.